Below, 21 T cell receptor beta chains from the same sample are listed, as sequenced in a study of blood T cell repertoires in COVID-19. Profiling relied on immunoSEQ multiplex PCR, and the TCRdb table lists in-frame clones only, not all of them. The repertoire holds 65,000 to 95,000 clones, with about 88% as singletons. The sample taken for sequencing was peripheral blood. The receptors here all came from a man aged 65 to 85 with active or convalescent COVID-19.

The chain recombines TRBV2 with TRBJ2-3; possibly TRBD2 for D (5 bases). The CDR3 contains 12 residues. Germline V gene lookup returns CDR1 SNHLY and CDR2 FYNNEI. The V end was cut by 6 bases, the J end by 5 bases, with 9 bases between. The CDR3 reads CASRKEVDTQYF. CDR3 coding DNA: TGTGCCAGCAGGAAGGAGGTAGATACGCAGTATTTT.

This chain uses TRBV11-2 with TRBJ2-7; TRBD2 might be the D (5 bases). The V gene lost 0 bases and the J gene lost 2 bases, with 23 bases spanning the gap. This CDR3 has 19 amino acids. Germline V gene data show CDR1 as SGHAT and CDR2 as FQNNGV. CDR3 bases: TGTGCCAGCAGCTTAGATACGCCTTACTATGAGAGGGTACCCTACGAGCAGTACTTC. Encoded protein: CASSLDTPYYERVPYEQYF.

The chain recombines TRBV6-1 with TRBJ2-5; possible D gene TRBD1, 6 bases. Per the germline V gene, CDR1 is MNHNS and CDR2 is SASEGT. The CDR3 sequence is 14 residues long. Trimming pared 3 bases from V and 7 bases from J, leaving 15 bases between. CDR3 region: CASSDTTGFRTQYF. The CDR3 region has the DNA TGTGCCAGCAGTGACACGACAGGTTTTCGGACCCAGTACTTC.

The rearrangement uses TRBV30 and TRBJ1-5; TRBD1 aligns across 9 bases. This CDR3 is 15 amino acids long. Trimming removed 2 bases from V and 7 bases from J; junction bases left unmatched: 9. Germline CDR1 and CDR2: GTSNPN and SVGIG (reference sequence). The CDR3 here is CAWSKGTGSSQPQHF. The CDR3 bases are TGTGCCTGGAGTAAGGGGACAGGGTCTAGCCAGCCCCAGCATTTT.

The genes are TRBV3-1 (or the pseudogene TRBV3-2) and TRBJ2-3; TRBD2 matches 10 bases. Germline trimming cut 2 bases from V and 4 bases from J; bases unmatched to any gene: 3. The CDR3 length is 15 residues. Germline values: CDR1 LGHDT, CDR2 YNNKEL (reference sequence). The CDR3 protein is CASSQPSGGSDTQYF. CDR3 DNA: TGTGCCAGCAGCCAACCTAGCGGGGGCTCAGATACGCAGTATTTT.

The CDR3 reads CASSLRSGANVLTF. The CDR3 nucleotides are TGTGCCAGCAGCTTACGGTCTGGGGCCAACGTCCTGACTTTC. The chain employs TRBV7-8 and TRBJ2-6; D unclear. Germline-derived CDR1 and CDR2 are SGHVS and FQNEAQ. Deletions cut 2 bases from V and 1 base from J, with 3 bases between. CDR3 length: 14 residues.

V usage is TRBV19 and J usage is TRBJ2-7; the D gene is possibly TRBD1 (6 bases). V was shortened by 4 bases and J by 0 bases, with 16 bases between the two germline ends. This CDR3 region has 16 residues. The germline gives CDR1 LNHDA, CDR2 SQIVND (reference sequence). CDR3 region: CASSTPADRSSYEQYF. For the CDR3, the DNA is TGTGCCAGTAGTACCCCCGCAGACAGGAGCTCCTACGAGCAGTACTTC. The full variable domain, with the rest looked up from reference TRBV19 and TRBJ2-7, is DGGITQSPKYLFRKEGQNVTLSCEQNLNHDAMYWYRQDPGQGLRLIYYSQIVNDFQKGDIAEGYSVSREKKESFPLTVTSAQKNPTAFYLCASSTPADRSSYEQYFGPGTRLTVT.

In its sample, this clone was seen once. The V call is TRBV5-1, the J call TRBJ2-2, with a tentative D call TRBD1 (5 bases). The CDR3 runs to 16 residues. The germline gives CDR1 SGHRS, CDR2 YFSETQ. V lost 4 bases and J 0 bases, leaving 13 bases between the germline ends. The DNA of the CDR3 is TGCGCCAGCAGCCTCACCAGGGCCACGAACACCGGGGAGCTGTTTTTT. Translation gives CASSLTRATNTGELFF.

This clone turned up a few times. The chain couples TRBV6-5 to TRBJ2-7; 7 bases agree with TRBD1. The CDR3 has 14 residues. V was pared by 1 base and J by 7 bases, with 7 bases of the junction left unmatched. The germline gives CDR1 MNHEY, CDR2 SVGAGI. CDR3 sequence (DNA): TGTGCCAGCAGTTACTGGGACAGCTCCTCGGAGCAGTACTTC. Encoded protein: CASSYWDSSSEQYF.

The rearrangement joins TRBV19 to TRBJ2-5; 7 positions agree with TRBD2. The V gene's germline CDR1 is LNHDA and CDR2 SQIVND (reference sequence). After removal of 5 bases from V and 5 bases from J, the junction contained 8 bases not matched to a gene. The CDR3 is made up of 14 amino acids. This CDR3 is CASSPSTSSETQYF. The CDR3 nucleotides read TGTGCCAGTAGTCCATCGACTAGCTCGGAGACCCAGTACTTC.

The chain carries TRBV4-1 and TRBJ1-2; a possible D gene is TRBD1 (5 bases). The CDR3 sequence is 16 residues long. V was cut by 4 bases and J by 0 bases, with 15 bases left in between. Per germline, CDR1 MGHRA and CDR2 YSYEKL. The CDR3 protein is CASSPRQGLANYGYTF. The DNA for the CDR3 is TGCGCCAGCAGCCCGAGGCAGGGTCTCGCTAACTATGGCTACACCTTC.

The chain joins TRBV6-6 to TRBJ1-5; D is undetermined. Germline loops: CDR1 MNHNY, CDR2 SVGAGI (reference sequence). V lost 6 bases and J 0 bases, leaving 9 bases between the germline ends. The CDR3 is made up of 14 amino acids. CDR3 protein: CASRRFPSNQPQHF. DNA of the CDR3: TGTGCCAGCAGGCGGTTCCCTAGCAATCAGCCCCAGCATTTT.

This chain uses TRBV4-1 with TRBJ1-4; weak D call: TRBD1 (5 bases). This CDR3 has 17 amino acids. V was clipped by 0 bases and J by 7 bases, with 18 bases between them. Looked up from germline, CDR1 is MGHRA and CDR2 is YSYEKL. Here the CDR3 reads CASSQDRSRVESEKLFF. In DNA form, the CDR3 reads TGCGCCAGCAGCCAAGATCGGAGCAGGGTAGAGAGTGAAAAACTGTTTTTT.

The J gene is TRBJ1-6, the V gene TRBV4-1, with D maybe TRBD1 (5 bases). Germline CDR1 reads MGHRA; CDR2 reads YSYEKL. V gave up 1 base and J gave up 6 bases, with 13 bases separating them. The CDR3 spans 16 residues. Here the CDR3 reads CASSQGRGGGNSPLHF. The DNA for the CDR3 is TGCGCCAGCAGCCAAGGCCGGGGGGGTGGTAATTCACCCCTCCACTTT.

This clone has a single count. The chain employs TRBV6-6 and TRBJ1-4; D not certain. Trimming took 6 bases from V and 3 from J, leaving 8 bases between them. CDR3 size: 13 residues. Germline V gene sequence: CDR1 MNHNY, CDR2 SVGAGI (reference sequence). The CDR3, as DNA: TGTGCCAGCAGATACAGCTCTAATGAAAAACTGTTTTTT. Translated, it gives CASRYSSNEKLFF.

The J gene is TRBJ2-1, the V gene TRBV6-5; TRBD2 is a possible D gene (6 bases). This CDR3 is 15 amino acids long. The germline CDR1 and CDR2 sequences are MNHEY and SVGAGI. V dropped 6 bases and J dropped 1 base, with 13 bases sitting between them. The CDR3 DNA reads TGTGCCAGCAGCTGGGGAGGAGAATCCTACAATGAGCAGTTCTTC. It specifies CASSWGGESYNEQFF.

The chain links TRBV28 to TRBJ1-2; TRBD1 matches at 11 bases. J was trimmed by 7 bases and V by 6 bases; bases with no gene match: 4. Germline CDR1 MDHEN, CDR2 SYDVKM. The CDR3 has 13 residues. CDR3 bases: TGTGCCAGCAGGGGACAGGGGGGTGGTGGCTACACCTTC. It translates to CASRGQGGGGYTF.

The CDR3 here is CAWSGTDYQPQHF. CDR3 nucleotides: TGTGCCTGGAGTGGGACAGACTATCAGCCCCAGCATTTT. The rearrangement uses TRBV30 and TRBJ1-5, with D perhaps TRBD1 (6 bases). Germline V CDR1 and CDR2: GTSNPN, SVGIG (reference sequence). Trimming stripped 1 base from V and 5 bases from J, with 9 bases between. The CDR3 is 13 amino acids.

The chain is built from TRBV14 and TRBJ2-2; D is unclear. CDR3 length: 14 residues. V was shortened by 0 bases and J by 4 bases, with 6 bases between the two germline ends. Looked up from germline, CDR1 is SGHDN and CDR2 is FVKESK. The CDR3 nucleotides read TGTGCCAGCAGCCAAGATCTAGGCACCGGGGAGCTGTTTTTT. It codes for CASSQDLGTGELFF.

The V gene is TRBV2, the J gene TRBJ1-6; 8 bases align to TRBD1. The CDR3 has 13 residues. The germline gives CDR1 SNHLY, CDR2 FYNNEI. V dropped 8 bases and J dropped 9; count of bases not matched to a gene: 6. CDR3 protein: CASLGQGTSPLHF. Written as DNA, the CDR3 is TGTGCCAGCCTAGGACAGGGTACTTCACCCCTCCACTTT.

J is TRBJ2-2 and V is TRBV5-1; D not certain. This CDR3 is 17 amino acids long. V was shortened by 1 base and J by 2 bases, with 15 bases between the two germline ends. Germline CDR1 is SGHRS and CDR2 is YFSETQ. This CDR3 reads CASSLTDGLINTGELFF. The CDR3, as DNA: TGCGCCAGCAGCTTGACAGATGGGTTAATCAACACCGGGGAGCTGTTTTTT.